This is a list of T cell receptor beta chains from one sample in a study of CD8 T cells in ankylosing spondylitis. TCRdb re-called the 5' RACE reads through MiXCR, storing one row per CDR3 protein. The sample shows almost 400,000 distinct CDR3 sequences, about 22% of them seen only once. The sequenced material came from blood, either unsorted or a sorted T cell fraction (not recorded which). These receptor sequences come from a male donor with ankylosing spondylitis. The conserved cysteine and the conserved F or W are not part of the CDR3 here.

TRBV30,TRBJ2-1,AWRREHNEQF
TRBV15,TRBJ2-7,ATSRDPRSPYEQY
TRBV20-1,TRBJ2-7,SARGDREYEQY
TRBV15,TRBJ1-4,ATSRDHRGNEKLF
TRBV20-1,TRBJ2-3,SARDPRETPAGDTQY
TRBV4-1,TRBJ2-3,ASSQFTGGMDTQY
TRBV20-1,TRBJ2-5,SARPYPGAGSRETQY
TRBV2,TRBJ2-1,ASRGFPGLGNNEQF
TRBV25-1,TRBJ1-1,ASIRDGVLSTEAF
TRBV3-1,TRBJ2-3,ASSQVAGFTDTQY
TRBV15,TRBJ1-5,ATSRDVTGRKNQPQH
TRBV7-2,TRBJ1-6,ASSLGGRGDYNSPLH
TRBV6-5,TRBJ2-7,ASSYDPTPNEQY
TRBV5-1,TRBJ2-5,ASSFEGAETQY